This is a list of T cell receptor beta chains from one sample in a study of CD8+ T cells in alopecia areata. TCRdb's copy holds only in-frame clones and misses some; the assay was immunoSEQ multiplex PCR. The sample has some 150,000 clones, about 72% seen once. The material sequenced was CD8+ T cells sorted from blood, taken at week 0. Source of these receptors: a human donor with alopecia areata. CDR3s include the opening cysteine and the closing phenylalanine or tryptophan. The order of the fields is J gene, V gene, clone size, D gene, CDR3 protein, CDR3 DNA. A D gene is named only where the DNA matches it firmly. Clone size appears in some rows only: once, few, many, or a class for an expanded clone.

J gene: TRBJ2-3
V gene: TRBV4-2
clone size: .
D gene: .
CDR3 protein: CASSHGDTQYF
CDR3 DNA: TGTGCCAGCAGCCATGGCGATACGCAGTATTTT

J gene: TRBJ2-7
V gene: TRBV14
clone size: .
D gene: TRBD2
CDR3 protein: CASSLGGSSSYEQYF
CDR3 DNA: TGTGCCAGCAGCCTGGGGGGGTCGAGCTCCTACGAGCAGTACTTC

J gene: TRBJ1-1
V gene: TRBV5-6
clone size: few
D gene: TRBD1
CDR3 protein: CASIAGTGWDTEAFF
CDR3 DNA: TGTGCCAGCATCGCCGGGACAGGGTGGGACACTGAAGCTTTCTTT

J gene: TRBJ1-1
V gene: TRBV19
clone size: .
D gene: TRBD1
CDR3 protein: CASPNRGRYTEAFF
CDR3 DNA: TGTGCCAGTCCAAACAGGGGAAGATACACTGAAGCTTTCTTT

J gene: TRBJ2-7
V gene: TRBV25-1
clone size: .
D gene: .
CDR3 protein: CASSPNPHYEQYF
CDR3 DNA: TGTGCCAGCAGCCCGAACCCCCACTACGAGCAGTACTTC

J gene: TRBJ1-5
V gene: TRBV7-2
clone size: once
D gene: .
CDR3 protein: CASSLGGYQPQHF
CDR3 DNA: TGTGCCAGCAGCTTAGGTGGCTATCAGCCCCAGCATTTT

J gene: TRBJ1-5
V gene: TRBV6-1
clone size: .
D gene: .
CDR3 protein: CASSEWSSSNSNQPQHF
CDR3 DNA: TGTGCCAGCAGTGAATGGTCCAGCAGCAATAGCAATCAGCCCCAGCATTTT

J gene: TRBJ2-2
V gene: TRBV13
clone size: once
D gene: .
CDR3 protein: CASSPEGSNTGELFF
CDR3 DNA: TGTGCCAGCAGCCCCGAGGGGTCGAACACCGGGGAGCTGTTTTTT

J gene: TRBJ2-5
V gene: TRBV2
clone size: .
D gene: .
CDR3 protein: CASRTGPRETQYF
CDR3 DNA: TGTGCCAGCAGAACCGGGCCCCGAGAGACCCAGTACTTC

J gene: TRBJ2-5
V gene: TRBV6-6
clone size: many
D gene: .
CDR3 protein: CASSYGGPLQETQYF
CDR3 DNA: TGTGCCAGCAGTTACGGTGGACCGCTCCAAGAGACCCAGTACTTC

J gene: TRBJ1-2
V gene: TRBV25-1
clone size: once
D gene: TRBD1
CDR3 protein: CASSVGTGGAGYTF
CDR3 DNA: TGTGCCAGCAGTGTTGGGACAGGGGGCGCTGGCTACACCTTC

J gene: TRBJ1-2
V gene: TRBV7-9
clone size: few
D gene: .
CDR3 protein: CASSYTEGYTF
CDR3 DNA: TGTGCCAGCAGCTACACGGAAGGCTACACCTTC

J gene: TRBJ2-5
V gene: TRBV15
clone size: .
D gene: TRBD1
CDR3 protein: CATQEGQVYQETQYF
CDR3 DNA: TGTGCCACTCAGGAGGGACAGGTGTACCAAGAGACCCAGTACTTC

J gene: TRBJ1-1
V gene: TRBV4-2
clone size: .
D gene: .
CDR3 protein: CASSQDWVMNTEAFF
CDR3 DNA: TGTGCCAGCAGCCAAGATTGGGTAATGAACACTGAAGCTTTCTTT

J gene: TRBJ1-1
V gene: TRBV9
clone size: few
D gene: TRBD1
CDR3 protein: CASRQGGNTEAFF
CDR3 DNA: TGTGCCAGCCGACAGGGCGGGAACACTGAAGCTTTCTTT

J gene: TRBJ1-2
V gene: TRBV9
clone size: .
D gene: .
CDR3 protein: CASSPSGWEGYTF
CDR3 DNA: TGTGCCAGCAGTCCATCGGGGTGGGAAGGCTACACCTTC

J gene: TRBJ2-1
V gene: TRBV19
clone size: .
D gene: .
CDR3 protein: CASSGTSEQFF
CDR3 DNA: TGTGCCAGTTCCGGGACCAGCGAGCAGTTCTTC

J gene: TRBJ1-1
V gene: TRBV13
clone size: .
D gene: TRBD1
CDR3 protein: CASWDRVMNAEAFF
CDR3 DNA: TGTGCCAGCTGGGACAGAGTCATGAACGCTGAAGCTTTCTTT

J gene: TRBJ2-7
V gene: TRBV2
clone size: .
D gene: TRBD1
CDR3 protein: CASLDRGQMEEQYF
CDR3 DNA: TGTGCCAGCCTGGACAGGGGCCAGATGGAGGAGCAGTACTTC

J gene: TRBJ2-7
V gene: TRBV5-1
clone size: few
D gene: TRBD1
CDR3 protein: CASRRTGGFDEQYF
CDR3 DNA: TGCGCCAGCAGGCGGACAGGGGGGTTCGACGAGCAGTACTTC

J gene: TRBJ2-7
V gene: TRBV27
clone size: .
D gene: .
CDR3 protein: CASSPAGRGGGEQYF
CDR3 DNA: TGTGCCAGCAGTCCGGCGGGCAGGGGAGGAGGGGAGCAGTACTTC

J gene: TRBJ2-5
V gene: TRBV14
clone size: .
D gene: .
CDR3 protein: CASSQRTREETQYF
CDR3 DNA: TGTGCCAGCAGCCAACGTACCAGGGAAGAGACCCAGTACTTC

J gene: TRBJ2-3
V gene: TRBV5-1
clone size: .
D gene: .
CDR3 protein: CASSLNGPFWETDTQYF
CDR3 DNA: TGCGCCAGCAGCTTAAACGGGCCCTTCTGGGAGACAGATACGCAGTATTTT

J gene: TRBJ2-1
V gene: TRBV5-6
clone size: few
D gene: .
CDR3 protein: CASSQRQESSYNEQFF
CDR3 DNA: TGTGCCAGCAGCCAACGACAGGAGAGCTCCTACAATGAGCAGTTCTTC

J gene: TRBJ1-2
V gene: TRBV7-9
clone size: .
D gene: .
CDR3 protein: CASSLEGIYGYTF
CDR3 DNA: TGTGCCAGCAGCTTAGAGGGAATCTATGGCTACACCTTC

J gene: TRBJ1-4
V gene: TRBV30
clone size: .
D gene: .
CDR3 protein: CAWSVSGEKLFF
CDR3 DNA: TGTGCCTGGAGTGTAAGCGGTGAAAAACTGTTTTTT

J gene: TRBJ2-3
V gene: TRBV13
clone size: .
D gene: .
CDR3 protein: CASSSTISDTQYF
CDR3 DNA: TGTGCCAGCAGCTCCACCATCTCGGATACGCAGTATTTT

J gene: TRBJ2-7
V gene: TRBV5-6
clone size: once
D gene: .
CDR3 protein: CASSHGAYEQYF
CDR3 DNA: TGTGCCAGCAGCCATGGGGCCTACGAGCAGTACTTC

J gene: TRBJ2-5
V gene: TRBV4-1
clone size: .
D gene: .
CDR3 protein: CASSQEGTAQETQYF
CDR3 DNA: TGCGCCAGCAGCCAAGAAGGTACAGCACAAGAGACCCAGTACTTC